These 10 T cell receptor beta chains originate from one sample sequenced in a study of shared clonotypes between healthy human individuals (dated by TCRdb to between 2020 and 2021). Library method: the immunoSEQ multiplex PCR assay. Imported from immuneACCESS, the table was reduced by TCRdb to in-frame sequences with V and J called. These copies leave out some clones; in studies compared against another copy, an unresolved V gene accounts for under half, and the cause of the remainder is not known. The sample has around 2.1 million clones on record, roughly 95% of them singletons. Jointly, the top ten make up roughly 0.13% of the sample. The specimen was naive CD4+ T cells sorted from blood. Taken with the paper, the label for cell subset or site translates to: CD45RA+ positively selected. These receptors were taken from a man aged 18 to 35 in good health.

This CDR3 is CASSITGSVPYEQYF. The CDR3 nucleotides are TGTGCCAGTAGTATAACGGGTAGCGTTCCCTACGAGCAGTACTTC. The chain is built from TRBV19 and TRBJ2-7; TRBD2 might be the D (5 bases). The CDR3 length is 15 residues. Germline V gene data show CDR1 as LNHDA and CDR2 as SQIVND (reference sequence). With 2 bases removed from V and 2 bases from J, the gap between germline ends came to 13 bases. The full variable domain, rest sourced from reference TRBV19 and TRBJ2-7, is DGGITQSPKYLFRKEGQNVTLSCEQNLNHDAMYWYRQDPGQGLRLIYYSQIVNDFQKGDIAEGYSVSREKKESFPLTVTSAQKNPTAFYLCASSITGSVPYEQYFGPGTRLTVT.

V is TRBV11-3 and J is TRBJ2-1, with D tentatively TRBD2 (5 bases). This CDR3 has 13 amino acids. Germline lookup yields CDR1 SGHNT and CDR2 YENEEA. V dropped 5 bases and J dropped 10 bases, with 15 bases sitting between them. The CDR3 sequence: CASSPRGWSEQFF. The CDR3 DNA follows: TGTGCCAGCAGCCCCAGAGGGTGGTCAGAGCAGTTCTTC.

V is TRBV7-6 and J is TRBJ2-7; the match to TRBD1 covers 7 bases. Trimming removed 1 base from V and 9 bases from J; junction bases left unmatched: 6. CDR1 is SGHVS, CDR2 FNYEAQ, per germline. The CDR3 runs 13 residues. CDR3 residues: CASSLGTGTGQYF. In DNA form, the CDR3 reads TGTGCCAGCAGCTTAGGGACAGGTACGGGGCAGTACTTC.

This rearrangement joins TRBV6-1 to TRBJ2-7; D is unresolved. This CDR3 contains 11 residues. Germline V gene lookup returns CDR1 MNHNS and CDR2 SASEGT. The V gene lost 6 bases and the J gene lost 2 bases, with 5 bases spanning the gap. The CDR3 reads CASRLTYEQYF. DNA for the CDR3: TGTGCCAGCAGGCTTACCTACGAGCAGTACTTC.

The V gene is TRBV6-6, the J gene TRBJ2-5; D not certain. Trimming took off 3 bases at V and 3 bases at J, with 5 bases between the two ends. Germline V gives CDR1 MNHNY, CDR2 SVGAGI (reference sequence). The CDR3 loop spans 12 amino acids. This CDR3 reads CASSYREETQYF. CDR3 sequence (DNA): TGTGCCAGCAGTTATCGGGAAGAGACCCAGTACTTC.

The chain employs TRBV18 and TRBJ2-4; 8 nucleotides align to TRBD1. J was trimmed by 9 bases and V by 5 bases; bases with no gene match: 9. The CDR3 has 14 residues. The germline CDR1 and CDR2 sequences are KGHSH and LQKENI. The CDR3 sequence: CASSLGQAEGIQYF. The CDR3 DNA follows: TGTGCCAGCTCATTGGGACAGGCGGAGGGCATTCAGTACTTC.

This chain links TRBV7-8 with TRBJ1-4, with TRBD1 matching 9 bases. V gave up 3 bases and J gave up 4 bases; unmatched junction bases: 6. The CDR3 sequence is 16 residues long. Germline V gene lookup returns CDR1 SGHVS and CDR2 FQNEAQ. The CDR3 bases are TGTGCCAGCAGCTTTAGCACAGGGGGCGGTAATGAAAAACTGTTTTTT. It codes for CASSFSTGGGNEKLFF.

The rearrangement uses TRBV6-1 and TRBJ1-6; D not certain. The CDR3 totals 16 residues. Germline lookup yields CDR1 MNHNS and CDR2 SASEGT. Trimming took 4 bases from V and 5 from J, leaving 15 bases between them. The CDR3 sequence: CASSVSYSAHNSPLHF. The CDR3 DNA reads as TGTGCCAGCAGTGTCAGCTACAGTGCTCATAATTCACCCCTCCACTTT.

This clone was detected once. In DNA, the CDR3 is TGTGCCAGCAGTCCCTCGGACTATGGCTACACCTTC. Translated: CASSPSDYGYTF. This chain uses TRBV6-6 with TRBJ1-2; D not resolved. The CDR3 consists of 12 residues. Per germline, CDR1 MNHNY and CDR2 SVGAGI (reference sequence). The V and J ends lost 5 bases and 3 bases respectively, with 7 bases between them.

This rearrangement joins TRBV5-8 to TRBJ2-3; D not certain. Trimming took 2 bases from V and 1 from J, leaving 5 bases between them. The germline V gene has CDR1 SGHTS and CDR2 YDEGEE. CDR3 size: 13 residues. DNA of the CDR3: TGTGCCAGCAGCTTCTTGGGCACAGATACGCAGTATTTT. This gives the protein CASSFLGTDTQYF. The entire variable domain, with the rest obtained from reference TRBV5-8 and TRBJ2-3, is as follows: EAGVTQSPTHLIKTRGQQATLRCSPISGHTSVYWYQQALGLGLQFLLWYDEGEERNRGNFPPRFSGRQFPNYSSELNVNALELEDSALYLCASSFLGTDTQYFGPGTRLTVL.